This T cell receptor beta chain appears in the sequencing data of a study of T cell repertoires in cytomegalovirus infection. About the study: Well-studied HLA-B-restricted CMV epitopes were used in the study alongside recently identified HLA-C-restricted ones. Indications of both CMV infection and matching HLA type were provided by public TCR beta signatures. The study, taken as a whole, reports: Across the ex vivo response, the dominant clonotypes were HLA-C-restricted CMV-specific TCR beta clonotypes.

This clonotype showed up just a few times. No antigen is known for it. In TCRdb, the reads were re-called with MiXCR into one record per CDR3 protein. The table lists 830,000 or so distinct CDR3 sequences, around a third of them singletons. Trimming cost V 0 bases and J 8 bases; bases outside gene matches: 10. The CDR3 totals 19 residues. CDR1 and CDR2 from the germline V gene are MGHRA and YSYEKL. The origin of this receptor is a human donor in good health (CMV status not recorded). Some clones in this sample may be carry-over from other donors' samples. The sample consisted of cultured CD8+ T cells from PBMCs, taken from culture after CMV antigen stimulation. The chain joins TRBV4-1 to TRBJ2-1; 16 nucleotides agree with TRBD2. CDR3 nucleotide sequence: TGCGCCAGCAGCCAAGAAAGGGGACTAGCGGGGGGGAAAAGGGATGAGCAGTTCTTC. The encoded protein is CASSQERGLAGGKRDEQFF.